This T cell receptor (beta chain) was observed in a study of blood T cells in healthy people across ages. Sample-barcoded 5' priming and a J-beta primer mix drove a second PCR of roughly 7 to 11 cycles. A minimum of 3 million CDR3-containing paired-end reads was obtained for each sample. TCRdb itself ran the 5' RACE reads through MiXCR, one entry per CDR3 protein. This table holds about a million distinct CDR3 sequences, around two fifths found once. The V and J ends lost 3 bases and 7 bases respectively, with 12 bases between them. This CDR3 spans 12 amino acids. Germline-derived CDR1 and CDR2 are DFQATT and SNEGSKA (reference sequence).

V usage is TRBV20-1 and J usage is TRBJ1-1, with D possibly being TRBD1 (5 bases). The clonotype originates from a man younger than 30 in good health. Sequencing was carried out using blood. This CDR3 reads CSARDTGSEAFF. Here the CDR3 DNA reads TGCAGTGCTAGGGACACAGGAAGTGAAGCTTTCTTT.